These T cell receptor beta chains were read from a single sample in a study of blood T cell repertoires in COVID-19. This table comes from immunoSEQ multiplex PCR, and its TCRdb copy is limited to in-frame clones, with some not included. Among 150,000 to 200,000 clones listed, 80% to 85% were seen once. Sequencing input: peripheral blood. These receptors were obtained from a woman between 40 and 50 years old with acute or convalescent COVID-19. CDR3s include the opening cysteine and the closing phenylalanine or tryptophan. The order of the fields is V gene, J gene, D gene, CDR3 DNA, CDR3 protein. A D gene is named only where the DNA matches it firmly.

V: TRBV27
J: TRBJ1-2
D: .
DNA: TGTGCCAGCAGTTCCCCCCTACAGGGTGGATCTAACTATGGCTACACCTTC
CDR3: CASSSPLQGGSNYGYTF

V: TRBV28
J: TRBJ1-3
D: .
DNA: TGTGCCAGCAGTTTATCCCCGGACAGAAGAAACACCATATATTTT
CDR3: CASSLSPDRRNTIYF

V: TRBV28
J: TRBJ2-7
D: .
DNA: TGTGCCAGCAGCACACCAACCTACGAGCAGTACTTC
CDR3: CASSTPTYEQYF

V: TRBV19
J: TRBJ1-6
D: .
DNA: TGTGCCAGTAGTATAGACTCCCATGGGAGGTCACCCCTCCACTTT
CDR3: CASSIDSHGRSPLHF

V: TRBV7-8
J: TRBJ2-1
D: .
DNA: TGTGCCAGCAGCTTATCCCAAAATCCCTACAATGAGCAGTTCTTC
CDR3: CASSLSQNPYNEQFF

V: TRBV30
J: TRBJ1-5
D: TRBD1
DNA: TGTGCCTGGAGGGGACAGGGGAATCAGCCCCAGCATTTT
CDR3: CAWRGQGNQPQHF

V: TRBV5-4
J: TRBJ2-1
D: TRBD2
DNA: TGTGCCAGCAGCTGGGGGACTATGGGGAATGAGCAGTTCTTC
CDR3: CASSWGTMGNEQFF

V: TRBV2
J: TRBJ1-5
D: TRBD1
DNA: TGTGCCAGCGTGGGACAGAATAGCAATCAGCCCCAGCATTTT
CDR3: CASVGQNSNQPQHF

V: TRBV24-1
J: TRBJ1-5
D: TRBD1
DNA: TGTGCCACCAGTGATAGGGGACAGGAGCCACCTCAGCCCCAGCATTTT
CDR3: CATSDRGQEPPQPQHF

V: TRBV6-5
J: TRBJ1-4
D: .
DNA: TGTGCCAGCAGTTTCGGAGGGCGAGATGGTGAAAAACTGTTTTTT
CDR3: CASSFGGRDGEKLFF